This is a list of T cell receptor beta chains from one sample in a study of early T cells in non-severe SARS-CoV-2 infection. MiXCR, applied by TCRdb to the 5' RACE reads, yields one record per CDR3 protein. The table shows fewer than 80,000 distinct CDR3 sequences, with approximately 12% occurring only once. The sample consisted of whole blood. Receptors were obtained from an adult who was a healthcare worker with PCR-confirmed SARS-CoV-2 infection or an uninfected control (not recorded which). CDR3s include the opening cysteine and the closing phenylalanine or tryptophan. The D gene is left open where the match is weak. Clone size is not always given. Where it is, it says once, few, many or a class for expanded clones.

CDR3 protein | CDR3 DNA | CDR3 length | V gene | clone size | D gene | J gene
CASSLETGANTGELFF | TGTGCCAGCAGCTTAGAGACCGGGGCCAACACCGGGGAGCTGTTTTTT | 16 | TRBV7-8 | NA | NA | TRBJ2-2
CASKSRTGEKLFF | TGTGCCAGCAAATCTCGCACGGGGGAAAAACTGTTTTTT | 13 | TRBV2 | NA | NA | TRBJ1-4
CSARTSGTADTQYF | TGCAGCGCACGGACTAGCGGGACTGCAGATACGCAGTATTTT | 14 | TRBV29-1 | many | TRBD2 | TRBJ2-3
CSVERRGLAGGKSTDTQYF | TGCAGCGTTGAGCGCCGAGGACTAGCGGGAGGAAAGAGCACAGATACGCAGTATTTT | 19 | TRBV29-1 | many | TRBD2 | TRBJ2-3
CASRPGVLPVEQYF | TGTGCCAGCCGGCCAGGGGTGCTCCCCGTCGAGCAGTACTTC | 14 | TRBV2 | few | NA | TRBJ2-7
CSASSGRTDTQYF | TGCAGCGCTTCTAGCGGGAGAACAGATACGCAGTATTTT | 13 | TRBV29-1 | NA | TRBD2 | TRBJ2-3
CASSLQGGKGVLGEQYF | TGTGCCAGCAGCTTACAGGGGGGGAAAGGAGTTCTGGGAGAGCAGTACTTC | 17 | TRBV7-2 | many | NA | TRBJ2-7
CSVEVDSGRGGIQYF | TGCAGCGTTGAAGTGGATAGCGGGAGAGGTGGCATTCAGTACTTC | 15 | TRBV29-1 | NA | TRBD2 | TRBJ2-4
CASSLTVGYTEAFF | TGTGCCAGCAGCCTCACCGTCGGTTACACTGAAGCTTTCTTT | 14 | TRBV7-2 | many | NA | TRBJ1-1
CSARDLWRDSTDTQYF | TGCAGTGCTAGAGATTTATGGCGGGATAGCACAGATACGCAGTATTTT | 16 | TRBV20-1 | many | NA | TRBJ2-3
CASSFGHPGISSIQYF | TGTGCCAGCAGCTTTGGACACCCCGGGATTTCTAGCATTCAGTACTTC | 16 | TRBV7-2 | many | NA | TRBJ2-4
CASSRDRGGTEAFF | TGTGCCAGCAGTCGGGACAGGGGGGGCACTGAAGCTTTCTTT | 14 | TRBV28 | many | TRBD1 | TRBJ1-1
CASSLLGSDTQYF | TGTGCCAGCAGTTTATTGGGGTCAGATACGCAGTATTTT | 13 | TRBV28 | few | NA | TRBJ2-3
CASSPPQGASGNTIYF | TGTGCCAGCTCACCCCCACAGGGGGCATCAGGAAACACCATATATTTT | 16 | TRBV18 | few | TRBD1 | TRBJ1-3
CASSPDMGSTDTQYF | TGTGCCAGCAGCCCCGACATGGGGAGCACAGATACGCAGTATTTT | 15 | TRBV5-4 | NA | NA | TRBJ2-3
CASSLLAGGEETQYF | TGCGCCAGCAGCTTGCTGGCGGGAGGCGAAGAGACCCAGTACTTC | 15 | TRBV5-1 | many | TRBD2 | TRBJ2-5
CASSSPGTTRTDTQYF | TGTGCCAGCAGCTCCCCCGGGACCACCCGCACAGATACGCAGTATTTT | 16 | TRBV7-9 | many | NA | TRBJ2-3
CASSYGLFNTGELFF | TGTGCCAGCAGTTACGGCCTTTTTAACACCGGGGAGCTGTTTTTT | 15 | TRBV6-5 | few | NA | TRBJ2-2
CASSFSGAGELFF | TGCGCCAGCAGCTTCAGTGGGGCCGGGGAGCTGTTTTTT | 13 | TRBV5-1 | NA | NA | TRBJ2-2
CASSPEGTGELFF | TGTGCCAGCTCACCAGAAGGCACCGGGGAGCTGTTTTTT | 13 | TRBV18 | NA | NA | TRBJ2-2
CASSFGGGDITYNEQFF | TGTGCCAGCAGCTTCGGAGGAGGGGACATAACTTACAATGAGCAGTTCTTC | 17 | TRBV7-8 | NA | NA | TRBJ2-1
CASSDEGLAGGEQFF | TGTGCCAGCAGCGACGAGGGACTAGCGGGGGGTGAGCAGTTCTTC | 15 | TRBV13 | many | TRBD2 | TRBJ2-1
CSAYRGPGTDTQYF | TGCAGTGCTTACAGGGGGCCTGGCACAGATACGCAGTATTTT | 14 | TRBV20-1 | few | TRBD1 | TRBJ2-3
CASSFRGRDEQFF | TGCGCCAGCAGCTTTAGGGGGAGGGATGAGCAGTTCTTC | 13 | TRBV5-1 | NA | NA | TRBJ2-1
CSAETSGTIDTQYF | TGCAGCGCCGAGACTAGCGGTACAATCGATACGCAGTATTTT | 14 | TRBV29-1 | NA | TRBD2 | TRBJ2-3
CSGLLYEQYF | TGCAGTGGGCTATTATACGAGCAGTACTTC | 10 | TRBV20-1 | NA | NA | TRBJ2-7
CASSQWGREQYF | TGTGCCAGCAGCCAATGGGGACGCGAGCAGTACTTC | 12 | TRBV3-1 | few | NA | TRBJ2-7
CASSEGGSAPSGNTIYF | TGTGCCAGCAGTGAGGGGGGCAGTGCGCCCTCTGGAAACACCATATATTTT | 17 | TRBV2 | few | NA | TRBJ1-3
CASRASPLGGGIQYF | TGTGCCAGCAGAGCCTCTCCTTTAGGGGGAGGCATTCAGTACTTC | 15 | TRBV2 | many | NA | TRBJ2-4
CSAWRTEQYF | TGCAGTGCGTGGCGGACCGAGCAGTACTTC | 10 | TRBV20-1 | many | NA | TRBJ2-7
CASSPNSGAYYEQFF | TGTGCCAGCAGCCCGAATAGCGGGGCCTACTATGAGCAGTTCTTC | 15 | TRBV9 | NA | TRBD2 | TRBJ2-1
CASSRQAIRQETQYF | TGTGCCAGTAGTCGACAGGCAATCCGTCAAGAGACCCAGTACTTC | 15 | TRBV19 | many | NA | TRBJ2-5
CASSSQVNYGYTF | TGTGCCAGCAGCTCGCAAGTTAACTATGGCTACACCTTC | 13 | TRBV5-5 | NA | NA | TRBJ1-2
CASSEMGTGPYEQYF | TGTGCCAGCAGTGAAATGGGGACAGGGCCCTACGAGCAGTACTTC | 15 | TRBV2 | few | TRBD1 | TRBJ2-7
CATSRQGVDTEVFF | TGTGCCACCAGCAGGCAGGGGGTCGACACTGAAGTTTTCTTT | 14 | TRBV15 | NA | TRBD1 | TRBJ1-1
CSVVGGPGELFF | TGCAGCGTTGTAGGGGGTCCCGGGGAGCTGTTTTTT | 12 | TRBV29-1 | NA | NA | TRBJ2-2
CASSPGGLLGSEAFF | TGTGCCAGCTCACCAGGGGGGTTACTTGGTTCTGAAGCTTTCTTT | 15 | TRBV18 | many | NA | TRBJ1-1
CASSPGQFPNEQYF | TGTGCCAGCTCACCCGGACAGTTCCCCAACGAGCAGTACTTC | 14 | TRBV18 | many | NA | TRBJ2-7
CSVLGGLQGYTF | TGCAGCGTTCTGGGGGGGCTGCAGGGCTACACCTTC | 12 | TRBV29-1 | NA | NA | TRBJ1-2
CASSEVGGQSYEQYF | TGTGCCAGCAGTGAAGTGGGGGGGCAATCCTACGAGCAGTACTTC | 15 | TRBV2 | few | NA | TRBJ2-7
CASSINGGLDTEAFF | TGTGCCAGCAGTATCAACGGGGGTTTGGACACTGAAGCTTTCTTT | 15 | TRBV27 | NA | NA | TRBJ1-1
CASSLGQLNTEAFF | TGTGCCAGCAGCTTAGGGCAGCTGAACACTGAAGCTTTCTTT | 14 | TRBV7-2 | many | NA | TRBJ1-1
CSAGGTLLEAFF | TGCAGTGCTGGCGGGACCCTGCTTGAAGCTTTCTTT | 12 | TRBV20-1 | few | NA | TRBJ1-1
CASSFQGRNTEAFF | TGTGCCAGCAGTTTTCAGGGGCGGAACACTGAAGCTTTCTTT | 14 | TRBV12-3/TRBV12-4 | few | NA | TRBJ1-1
CASSLRARNEKLFF | TGTGCCAGCAGCTTAAGAGCGAGAAATGAAAAACTGTTTTTT | 14 | TRBV7-9 | NA | NA | TRBJ1-4
CASSKPRTGPYSDTEAFF | TGTGCCAGCAGCAAACCACGGACAGGGCCCTATTCGGACACTGAAGCTTTCTTT | 18 | TRBV27 | few | TRBD1 | TRBJ1-1
CASSFHRNTGELFF | TGTGCCAGCAGCTTCCACCGGAACACCGGGGAGCTGTTTTTT | 14 | TRBV11-2 | NA | NA | TRBJ2-2
CASSLRRDREYNEQFF | TGTGCCAGCAGCCTAAGACGGGACAGGGAATACAATGAGCAGTTCTTC | 16 | TRBV7-2 | NA | TRBD1 | TRBJ2-1
CASSRLPTETGEKLFF | TGTGCCAGCTCAAGACTCCCGACAGAGACGGGGGAAAAACTGTTTTTT | 16 | TRBV18 | few | NA | TRBJ1-4
CASSPQGASYNEQFF | TGTGCCAGCAGTCCACAGGGGGCGTCCTACAATGAGCAGTTCTTC | 15 | TRBV27 | NA | TRBD1 | TRBJ2-1
CASSAQYSYNEQFF | TGTGCCAGCAGCGCTCAGTATAGTTACAATGAGCAGTTCTTC | 14 | TRBV3-1 | NA | NA | TRBJ2-1
CASSQPLAGYGEQFF | TGTGCCAGCAGCCAACCCCTAGCGGGGTACGGGGAGCAGTTCTTC | 15 | TRBV3-1 | many | TRBD2 | TRBJ2-1
CASSLDRVRSPLHF | TGTGCCAGCAGTTTAGACAGGGTTAGATCACCCCTCCACTTT | 14 | TRBV28 | many | TRBD1 | TRBJ1-6